Listed here are 29 T cell receptor beta chains from one sample, sequenced in a study of blood T cell repertoires in COVID-19. Assay: immunoSEQ multiplex PCR; the TCRdb copy retains only in-frame clones and omits some. The data contain approximately 150,000 clones, approximately 84% of them singletons. Sequenced input: peripheral blood. All receptors come from a woman older than 75 with acute or convalescent COVID-19.

This clone was seen repeatedly, ten times or more. The genes are TRBV6-6 and TRBJ1-6; no reliable D call. Germline-derived CDR1 and CDR2 are MNHNY and SVGAGI (reference sequence). The CDR3 has 13 residues. Deletions cut 4 bases from V and 7 bases from J, with 8 bases between. Written as DNA, the CDR3 is TGTGCCAGCAGTTTGGAGTCCAATTCACCCCTCCACTTT. Protein sequence: CASSLESNSPLHF.

The chain carries TRBV6-5 and TRBJ1-6; no firm D call. The germline V gene encodes CDR1 MNHEY and CDR2 SVGAGI. This CDR3 comprises 13 residues. V gave up 6 bases and J gave up 14 bases, with 17 bases separating them. CDR3 sequence: CASRVVVTSALHF. Written as DNA, the CDR3 is TGTGCCAGCAGGGTGGTTGTGACTTCGGCCCTCCACTTT.

The V gene is TRBV11-2, the J gene TRBJ2-2; TRBD2 matches at 8 bases. CDR1 SGHAT and CDR2 FQNNGV come from the germline V gene. The CDR3 extends over 15 amino acids. Trimming at V came to 5 bases and at J to 5 bases, leaving 7 bases not matched to a gene. CDR3 bases: TGTGCCAGCAGCAGAGCGGGAGTAGGAACCGGGGAGCTGTTTTTT. It is translated as CASSRAGVGTGELFF.

The rearrangement links TRBV18 to TRBJ2-3, with D possibly being TRBD2 (6 bases). V lost 1 base to trimming and J lost 2 bases, with 22 bases between them. Germline lookup yields CDR1 KGHSH and CDR2 LQKENI. The CDR3 loop spans 19 amino acids. In DNA, the CDR3 is TGTGCCAGCTCACCACTGGGGACTGCCCCTCGACTTTACACAGATACGCAGTATTTT. Encoded protein: CASSPLGTAPRLYTDTQYF.

The V gene is TRBV7-8, the J gene TRBJ1-1; D unresolved. Per germline, CDR1 SGHVS and CDR2 FQNEAQ. V shed 3 bases and J shed 0 bases, with 11 bases lying between them. This CDR3 contains 15 residues. For the CDR3, the DNA is TGTGCCAGCAGCTTCTGGCAGAACATGAACACTGAAGCTTTCTTT. Translation gives CASSFWQNMNTEAFF.

Ten or more counts support this clone. The chain employs TRBV18 and TRBJ2-1; D is perhaps TRBD2 (5 bases). Germline assignment: CDR1 KGHSH and CDR2 LQKENI. V lost 8 bases to trimming and J lost 7 bases, with 15 bases between them. This CDR3 has 13 amino acids. The CDR3 reads CASASLGDNEQFF. In DNA, the CDR3 is TGTGCCAGCGCCAGTCTCGGGGATAATGAGCAGTTCTTC.

The V gene is TRBV7-2, the J gene TRBJ2-7, with D possibly matching TRBD1 (5 bases). CDR1 and CDR2 from the germline V gene are SGHTA and FQGNSA. The V and J ends lost 5 bases and 2 bases respectively, with 16 bases between them. The CDR3 contains 15 residues. DNA of the CDR3: TGTGCCAGCAGCACGACAGTTTTACTCGCCTACGAGCAGTACTTC. The encoded protein is CASSTTVLLAYEQYF.

This chain connects TRBV4-1 to TRBJ2-2; 8 bases map to TRBD1. The CDR3 contains 14 residues. Trimming cost V 10 bases and J 2 bases; bases outside gene matches: 6. CDR1 is MGHRA, CDR2 YSYEKL, per germline. The CDR3 bases are TGCGCCACCCAGGGGGCAGGAAACACCGGGGAGCTGTTTTTT. This encodes CATQGAGNTGELFF.

The rearrangement links TRBV6-2 or TRBV6-3 to TRBJ1-1; D perhaps matches TRBD1 (5 bases). V gave up 4 bases and J gave up 6 bases, with 18 bases separating them. The CDR3 runs to 15 residues. Per germline, CDR1 MNHEY and CDR2 SVGEGT. The chain's CDR3 is CASSSEGVQRSEAFF. In DNA form, the CDR3 reads TGTGCCAGCAGTTCGGAAGGGGTTCAGAGGTCTGAAGCTTTCTTT.

This clone was recorded once. V and J are TRBV6-5 and TRBJ2-3, with TRBD2 as a possible D gene (6 bases). The CDR3 covers 15 residues. Germline V gene data show CDR1 as MNHEY and CDR2 as SVGAGI. Between the trimmed V and J ends, which lost 6 bases and 3 bases, there was a span of 16 bases. CDR3 nucleotide sequence: TGTGCCAGCAGAAACGACAGAGGGAGGACAGATACGCAGTATTTT. Translated, it gives CASRNDRGRTDTQYF.

The chain combines TRBV6-2 or TRBV6-3 with TRBJ1-5; 9 nucleotides match TRBD1. V lost 0 bases and J lost 0; bases outside the gene matches: 9. Germline loops: CDR1 MNHEY, CDR2 SVGEGT. The CDR3 contains 19 residues. The CDR3 here is CASSYSTDRGYNSNQPQHF. The CDR3 DNA reads TGTGCCAGCAGTTACTCGACGGACAGGGGTTATAATAGCAATCAGCCCCAGCATTTT.

The rearrangement joins TRBV5-1 to TRBJ2-2, with 11 bases lining up with TRBD2. Germline V CDR1 and CDR2: SGHRS, YFSETQ. The CDR3 loop spans 18 amino acids. Trimming cost V 0 bases and J 2 bases; bases outside gene matches: 6. The CDR3 coding sequence is TGCGCCAGCAGCTTGGAAGGTCTAGCGGGGGGAAACACCGGGGAGCTGTTTTTT. Translation gives CASSLEGLAGGNTGELFF. Looking up the rest from reference TRBV5-1 and TRBJ2-2 gives the full variable domain: KAGVTQTPRYLIKTRGQQVTLSCSPISGHRSVSWYQQTPGQGLQFLFEYFSETQRNKGNFPGRFSGRQFSNSRSEMNVSTLELGDSALYLCASSLEGLAGGNTGELFFGEGSRLTVL.

This chain joins TRBV30 and TRBJ2-7; D ambiguous. The CDR3 runs to 12 residues. Per germline, CDR1 GTSNPN and CDR2 SVGIG (reference sequence). Trimming took off 2 bases at V and 2 bases at J, with 7 bases between the two ends. In DNA, the CDR3 is TGTGCCTGGAGTCCTATGACCTACGAGCAGTACTTC. This translates into CAWSPMTYEQYF.

The V call is TRBV6-5, the J call TRBJ1-2; no clear D. Germline CDR1 is MNHEY and CDR2 is SVGAGI. The V end was cut by 0 bases, the J end by 8 bases, with 19 bases between. This CDR3 spans 16 amino acids. The CDR3 sequence is CASSYSIVARERGYTF. Here the CDR3 DNA reads TGTGCCAGCAGTTACTCTATAGTGGCTAGGGAGCGGGGCTACACCTTC.

The chain is built from TRBV29-1 and TRBJ1-1; the D gene is possibly TRBD1 (5 bases). Germline V gene lookup returns CDR1 SQVTM and CDR2 ANQGSEA. The CDR3 spans 14 residues. V lost 3 bases to trimming and J lost 2 bases, with 13 bases between them. CDR3 amino acids: CSVDRGHSNTEAFF. The CDR3 nucleotides read TGCAGCGTTGACCGCGGACATTCTAACACTGAAGCTTTCTTT.

V is TRBV5-4 and J is TRBJ2-1, with D perhaps TRBD2 (6 bases). The CDR3 consists of 15 residues. V dropped 4 bases and J dropped 3 bases, with 14 bases sitting between them. Germline V gene data show CDR1 as SGHNT and CDR2 as YYREEE (reference sequence). The CDR3 here is CASSPRASDYNEQFF. The DNA of the CDR3 is TGTGCCAGCAGCCCCCGGGCTAGCGACTACAATGAGCAGTTCTTC.

This rearrangement joins TRBV12-3 or TRBV12-4 to TRBJ1-1; D uncertain. This CDR3 has 13 residues. V was pared by 3 bases and J by 4 bases, with 9 bases between. CDR3 coding DNA: TGTGCCAGCAGTTTCCCCACAGTCACTGAAGCTTTCTTT. It codes for CASSFPTVTEAFF.

V gene TRBV5-1 combines with J gene TRBJ2-2; 14 bases are shared with TRBD2. V lost 4 bases to trimming and J lost 6 bases; unmatched junction nucleotides: 8. Germline loops: CDR1 SGHRS, CDR2 YFSETQ. The CDR3 is made up of 17 amino acids. CDR3 nucleotides: TGCGCCAGCAGCGGGGGACTAGCGGGAGTGATGGCCGGGGAGCTGTTTTTT. It specifies CASSGGLAGVMAGELFF.

This chain links TRBV6-5 with TRBJ1-5; unclear D gene. The V end was cut by 6 bases, the J end by 11 bases, with 17 bases between. Germline V CDR1 and CDR2: MNHEY, SVGAGI. The CDR3 is 13 amino acids. The CDR3 DNA reads as TGTGCCAGCAGCCGCGACATCCTCGGGGCCCAGCATTTT. Translation gives CASSRDILGAQHF.

This clone has a count of ten or more. This chain connects TRBV11-2 to TRBJ1-2; possible D gene TRBD1, 6 bases. The CDR3 is made up of 15 amino acids. The ends were cut back, 6 bases at V and 0 bases at J, with 14 bases in the middle. Germline CDR1 reads SGHAT; CDR2 reads FQNNGV. The CDR3 loop is CASRPEQGANYGYTF. The CDR3 DNA reads as TGTGCCAGCAGACCGGAACAGGGTGCTAACTATGGCTACACCTTC.

V usage is TRBV11-2 and J usage is TRBJ1-4, with D tentatively TRBD1 (6 bases). Germline V gene sequence: CDR1 SGHAT, CDR2 FQNNGV. Trimming removed 4 bases from V and 4 bases from J, with 13 bases in between. There are 15 residues in the CDR3. CDR3 sequence reads: CASSSLDSFNEKLFF. CDR3 DNA: TGTGCCAGCAGCTCCCTGGACAGCTTTAATGAAAAACTGTTTTTT.

V and J are TRBV4-3 and TRBJ2-6; 12 positions match TRBD2. The J segment lost 1 base and the V segment lost 0 bases, leaving 10 bases of the junction unmatched. CDR1 is LGHNA, CDR2 YSLEER, per germline. The CDR3 has 21 residues. Here the CDR3 DNA reads TGCGCCAGCAGCCAAGATAGATCTAGCGGGGGGGAACCTTCTGGGGCCAACGTCCTGACTTTC. It encodes CASSQDRSSGGEPSGANVLTF.

V gene TRBV7-2 combines with J gene TRBJ2-2; TRBD2 matches at 7 bases. J gave up 6 bases and V 4 bases, and 5 bases lay outside the gene matches. Germline lookup yields CDR1 SGHTA and CDR2 FQGNSA. The CDR3 consists of 14 residues. In DNA form, the CDR3 reads TGTGCCAGCAGCTCTGCTGCGGGGGCCGGGGAGCTGTTTTTT. Amino acids: CASSSAAGAGELFF.

The chain employs TRBV19 and TRBJ2-1; 10 bases are a match to TRBD2. Per the germline V gene, CDR1 is LNHDA and CDR2 is SQIVND (reference sequence). V lost 7 bases to trimming and J lost 0 bases; unmatched junction nucleotides: 12. The CDR3 consists of 18 residues. The CDR3 reads CASTSTSGRVGSYNEQFF. CDR3 coding DNA: TGTGCCAGTACCTCGACTAGCGGGCGGGTAGGCTCCTACAATGAGCAGTTCTTC.

V gene TRBV11-2 combines with J gene TRBJ1-1, with D unresolved. The CDR3 runs 14 residues. The germline V gene has CDR1 SGHAT and CDR2 FQNNGV. Trimming cost V 1 base and J 2 bases, with 8 bases left between them. The CDR3 DNA is TGTGCCAGCAGCTTAGGAGGTTTTAACACTGAAGCTTTCTTT. Its protein product is CASSLGGFNTEAFF. Based on the CDR3 plus reference TRBV11-2 and TRBJ1-1, the full variable domain is EAGVAQSPRYKIIEKRQSVAFWCNPISGHATLYWYQQILGQGPKLLIQFQNNGVVDDSQLPKDRFSAERLKGVDSTLKIQPAKLEDSAVYLCASSLGGFNTEAFFGQGTRLTVV.

This clone was picked up one time. The chain is built from TRBV5-1 and TRBJ1-1; 7 bases align to TRBD1. The CDR3 has 15 amino acids. Trimming removed 4 bases from V and 1 base from J; junction bases left unmatched: 7. CDR1 and CDR2 from the germline V gene are SGHRS and YFSETQ. The DNA for the CDR3 is TGCGCCAGCAGCACCCACAGGGGCCCGAACACTGAAGCTTTCTTT. Translation: CASSTHRGPNTEAFF.

This chain uses TRBV6-1 with TRBJ1-6, with a possible D match to TRBD1 (5 bases). Per germline, CDR1 MNHNS and CDR2 SASEGT. CDR3 size: 16 residues. V was cut by 4 bases and J by 7 bases, with 17 bases left in between. The CDR3: CASSGRGSRANSPLHF. The CDR3 coding sequence is TGTGCCAGCAGTGGGAGGGGTAGCCGAGCCAATTCACCCCTCCACTTT.

V and J are TRBV5-6 and TRBJ2-5; 8 nucleotides align to TRBD2. V lost 0 bases and J lost 3; bases outside the gene matches: 4. There are 15 residues in the CDR3. Germline V gene sequence: CDR1 SGHDT, CDR2 YYEEEE. The CDR3 DNA is TGTGCCAGCAGCTTGGCCGGTAGCGGGGAAGAGACCCAGTACTTC. Protein product: CASSLAGSGEETQYF.

The chain couples TRBV6-2 or TRBV6-3 to TRBJ2-3; TRBD2 agrees at 13 bases. J was trimmed by 1 base and V by 0 bases; bases with no gene match: 7. The CDR3 is made up of 19 amino acids. From germline, CDR1 is MNHEY and CDR2 SVGEGT. For the CDR3, the DNA is TGTGCCAGCAGTTACTCTCGGACTAGCGGGGGCCGGGGCACAGATACGCAGTATTTT. Translation: CASSYSRTSGGRGTDTQYF.